This T cell receptor (beta chain) was documented in a study of blood T cell repertoires in COVID-19. Looking at the study overall: Both acute and convalescent COVID-19 samples were obtained from the United States, Italy and Spain. PBMCs, B-cell-depleted T cells, or T cells were the source of the cDNA or gDNA that made up the material.

In the study's own analysis: Scientists estimated how many nucleated cells there were by amplifying reference gene primers. Profiled with immunoSEQ multiplex PCR; TCRdb holds only in-frame clones, not every one. V, J and clone size are those of that table, while D and trimming were read from the DNA. Of around 250,000 clones listed, roughly 84% are singletons. Trimming left V 3 bases short and J 7 bases short, with 8 bases between. CDR3 length: 11 residues. The germline V gene encodes CDR1 DFQATT and CDR2 SNEGSKA (reference sequence). The specimen sequenced was peripheral blood. The receptor comes from a human donor in a cohort sampled during active COVID-19. The chain carries TRBV20-1 and TRBJ2-3; D is ambiguous. The CDR3 sequence is CSARWLNTQYF. In nucleotides, the CDR3 is TGCAGTGCTAGGTGGCTCAATACGCAGTATTTT.